These 18 T cell receptor beta chains originate from one sample sequenced in a study of cytomegalovirus exposure and HLA in healthy donors. PCR primers comprised 60 Vbeta and 13 Jbeta primers. TCRdb keeps only in-frame clones here, not all; method: immunoSEQ multiplex PCR. The data hold roughly 61,000 clones, with more than 70% observed a single time. The sample consisted of PBMCs. All receptors derive from a male donor in good health and CMV-seronegative.

V and J are TRBV5-1 and TRBJ2-3; 12 nucleotides agree with TRBD2. J lost 6 bases, V lost 4 bases, and 9 bases had no gene match. Germline V gene sequence: CDR1 SGHRS, CDR2 YFSETQ. The CDR3 runs 16 residues. CDR3 sequence reads: CASSPGLAGIRDTQYF. The DNA for the CDR3 is TGCGCCAGCAGCCCCGGACTAGCGGGGATAAGGGATACGCAGTATTTT.

A few counts support this clone. The chain uses TRBV6-6 and TRBJ2-1, with 7 positions matching TRBD2. Losses at the gene ends were 7 bases for V and 8 bases for J; bases not matched to a gene: 14. This CDR3 spans 15 amino acids. The germline V gene encodes CDR1 MNHNY and CDR2 SVGAGI (reference sequence). CDR3 DNA sequence: TGTGCCAGCACCCTGCCGATGCGGACTAGTGATGAGCAGTTCTTC. It specifies CASTLPMRTSDEQFF.

The genes are TRBV7-3 and TRBJ2-1; D gene ambiguous. Trimming pared 1 base from V and 8 bases from J, leaving 12 bases between. In germline, CDR1 is SGHTA, CDR2 FQGTGA. The CDR3 runs 14 residues. In DNA, the CDR3 is TGTGCCAGCAGCTTAAACCCCTCGGGTGATGAGCAGTTCTTC. Translating gives CASSLNPSGDEQFF.

The rearrangement links TRBV19 to TRBJ2-2, with 7 bases aligning to TRBD1. V lost 6 bases to trimming and J lost 7 bases; unmatched junction nucleotides: 8. The CDR3 has 14 residues. CDR1 is LNHDA, CDR2 SQIVND, per germline (reference sequence). CDR3 loop: CASRSRGLGGELFF. CDR3 sequence (DNA): TGTGCCAGTAGGAGTAGGGGGCTGGGCGGGGAGCTGTTTTTT. Variable domain in full (rest from reference TRBV19 and TRBJ2-2): DGGITQSPKYLFRKEGQNVTLSCEQNLNHDAMYWYRQDPGQGLRLIYYSQIVNDFQKGDIAEGYSVSREKKESFPLTVTSAQKNPTAFYLCASRSRGLGGELFFGEGSRLTVL.

The chain combines TRBV5-4 with TRBJ2-7, with D possibly TRBD2 on 5 matching bases. V lost 4 bases, J lost 1 base, and 9 bases lay in between. This CDR3 is built from 13 residues. Per germline, CDR1 SGHNT and CDR2 YYREEE (reference sequence). CDR3 protein: CASSPGMSYEQYF. The CDR3 coding sequence is TGTGCCAGCAGCCCGGGGATGTCCTACGAGCAGTACTTC.

This chain joins TRBV9 and TRBJ1-4, with a possible D match to TRBD1 (6 bases). Per the germline V gene, CDR1 is SGDLS and CDR2 is YYNGEE. V was shortened by 4 bases and J by 2 bases, with 15 bases between the two germline ends. The CDR3 is made up of 16 amino acids. The CDR3 loop is CASSPTPGQTNEKLFF. The DNA of the CDR3 is TGTGCCAGCAGCCCCACTCCTGGACAGACTAATGAAAAACTGTTTTTT.

The chain combines TRBV27 with TRBJ1-1, with D maybe TRBD1 (5 bases). V was trimmed by 6 bases and J by 1 base, leaving 18 bases between them. The germline V gene has CDR1 MNHEY and CDR2 SMNVEV (reference sequence). CDR3 length equals 16 residues. The CDR3 here is CASRRDVGGRNTEAFF. The CDR3 bases are TGTGCCAGCAGACGAGATGTGGGGGGTAGGAACACTGAAGCTTTCTTT.

V gene TRBV6-1 combines with J gene TRBJ2-3; D not certain. The CDR3 has 13 residues. V lost 6 bases, J lost 4 bases, and 11 bases lay in between. From germline, CDR1 is MNHNS and CDR2 SASEGT. The CDR3 region is CASRKLVADTQYF. The CDR3 DNA reads as TGTGCCAGCAGAAAACTTGTCGCAGATACGCAGTATTTT.

Only a few counts were recorded for this clone. This chain uses TRBV7-2 with TRBJ2-3; D possibly corresponds to TRBD2 (7 bases). Trimming pared 5 bases from V and 13 bases from J, leaving 16 bases between. Germline CDR1 reads SGHTA; CDR2 reads FQGNSA. CDR3 length: 12 amino acids. The CDR3 DNA reads as TGTGCCAGCAGCCCTGCCGGGGGGCATAAGTATTTT. It specifies CASSPAGGHKYF.

CDR3 in amino acids: CASSVGSQETQYF. The CDR3 coding sequence is TGCGCCAGCAGCGTCGGGAGCCAAGAGACCCAGTACTTC. V usage is TRBV5-1 and J usage is TRBJ2-5; a possible D gene is TRBD2 (6 bases). The CDR3 extends over 13 amino acids. V was cut by 4 bases and J by 1 base, with 8 bases left in between. The V gene's germline CDR1 is SGHRS and CDR2 YFSETQ.

The rearrangement uses TRBV7-8 and TRBJ2-7; TRBD2 aligns across 9 bases. J lost 5 bases, V lost 0 bases, and 11 bases had no gene match. Germline-derived CDR1 and CDR2 are SGHVS and FQNEAQ. The CDR3 runs to 17 residues. The CDR3: CASSLAIGRGGLNEQYF. As DNA, the CDR3 is TGTGCCAGCAGCTTAGCGATCGGGCGGGGGGGCCTTAACGAGCAGTACTTC.

This chain's CDR3 is CASSFARNTDTQYF. The CDR3 bases are TGTGCCAGCAGCTTCGCCAGGAACACAGATACGCAGTATTTT. The chain combines TRBV7-9 with TRBJ2-3, with unresolved D. The CDR3 is made up of 14 amino acids. V was clipped by 3 bases and J by 2 bases, with 9 bases between them. CDR1 is SEHNR, CDR2 FQNEAQ, per germline (reference sequence). Full variable domain (remainder filled in from reference TRBV7-9 and TRBJ2-3): DTGVSQNPRHKITKRGQNVTFRCDPISEHNRLYWYRQTLGQGPEFLTYFQNEAQLEKSRLLSDRFSAERPKGSFSTLEIQRTEQGDSAMYLCASSFARNTDTQYFGPGTRLTVL.

V is TRBV7-9 and J is TRBJ2-3; 12 nucleotides line up with TRBD2. Germline lookup yields CDR1 SEHNR and CDR2 FQNEAQ (reference sequence). CDR3 length equals 17 residues. Germline trimming cut 5 bases from V and 1 base from J; bases unmatched to any gene: 7. The CDR3 DNA is TGTGCCAGCAGCCCCCAGGGACTAGCGGGTCGCACAGATACGCAGTATTTT. This sequence encodes CASSPQGLAGRTDTQYF.

The chain employs TRBV7-3 and TRBJ2-3; no firm D call. The CDR3 extends over 14 amino acids. Germline V CDR1 and CDR2: SGHTA, FQGTGA. V was clipped by 5 bases and J by 5 bases, with 14 bases between them. The CDR3 DNA follows: TGTGCCAGCAGCGATACCACCCGAGGAGATACGCAGTATTTT. It yields the protein CASSDTTRGDTQYF.

In its sample, this clone was seen a few times. This chain connects TRBV4-3 to TRBJ1-1; tentative D call: TRBD1 (6 bases). The germline gives CDR1 LGHNA, CDR2 YSLEER. The CDR3 sequence is 16 residues long. The ends were cut back, 0 bases at V and 2 bases at J, with 13 bases in the middle. The CDR3 reads CASSQDDRWANTEAFF. CDR3 DNA sequence: TGCGCCAGCAGCCAAGACGACAGGTGGGCCAACACTGAAGCTTTCTTT.

In DNA, the CDR3 is TGTGCCAGCAGCGCATCACTAGCGGACAATGAGCAGTTCTTC. This codes for CASSASLADNEQFF. The rearrangement uses TRBV11-2 and TRBJ2-1; 8 bases are shared with TRBD2. With 5 bases clipped from V and 5 bases from J, the junction kept 5 bases outside the gene matches. Germline V gene data show CDR1 as SGHAT and CDR2 as FQNNGV. The CDR3 is 14 residues long. The full variable domain, in which reference TRBV11-2 and TRBJ2-1 provide the parts outside the CDR3, is EAGVAQSPRYKIIEKRQSVAFWCNPISGHATLYWYQQILGQGPKLLIQFQNNGVVDDSQLPKDRFSAERLKGVDSTLKIQPAKLEDSAVYLCASSASLADNEQFFGPGTRLTVL.

In its sample, this clone was seen once. The chain couples TRBV6-1 to TRBJ1-3, with TRBD1 identical over 7 bases. The germline CDR1 and CDR2 sequences are MNHNS and SASEGT. The CDR3 consists of 15 residues. After removal of 6 bases from V and 0 bases from J, the junction contained 5 bases not matched to a gene. The CDR3 here is CASSRGSSSGNTIYF. The CDR3 DNA reads as TGTGCCAGCAGCAGGGGGAGTAGCTCTGGAAACACCATATATTTT.

V is TRBV7-9 and J is TRBJ1-2; D is possibly TRBD1 (6 bases). V was trimmed by 1 base and J by 6 bases, leaving 12 bases between them. The CDR3 spans 14 residues. The germline V gene encodes CDR1 SEHNR and CDR2 FQNEAQ (reference sequence). The CDR3 reads CASSLGTGRDGYTF. CDR3 sequence (DNA): TGTGCCAGCAGCTTAGGAACAGGGCGGGATGGCTACACCTTC.